The entry below gives a single TCR beta chain sequence along with its context. Its antigen remains unknown. These data come from a study of T cell responses to AZD1222 COVID-19 vaccine. Study in general: Second-dose schedules of about 4 or about 12 weeks were combined.

The data were produced by immunoSEQ multiplex PCR, yet TCRdb's version contains in-frame clones alone and is incomplete. The sample carries about 100,000 clones, around 90% recorded once. CDR3 size: 16 residues. Trimming at V came to 6 bases and at J to 5 bases, leaving 9 bases not matched to a gene. Germline CDR1 KGHSH, CDR2 LQKENI. Study-level results: Clonal diversity was possibly underestimated, and the donors were mostly white British, with more females.

The input for sequencing was peripheral blood, taken on day 0 of AZD1222 vaccination. V usage is TRBV18 and J usage is TRBJ2-1, with 11 nucleotides matching TRBD1. The origin of this receptor is an adult in good health. The CDR3 loop is CASSPPGQGDHNEQFF. The CDR3 bases are TGTGCCAGCTCTCCTCCGGGACAGGGGGACCACAATGAGCAGTTCTTC.